These 21 T cell receptor beta chains were all obtained from the same sample, sequenced in a study of blood T cell repertoires in COVID-19. Here immunoSEQ multiplex PCR was the method, and the copy in TCRdb shows in-frame clones only, minus some. The sample carries around 80,000 clones, about four fifths recorded once. The sample comprised peripheral blood. Receptors originate from a woman of 80 years or more with acute or convalescent COVID-19.

This clone was detected a few times. The chain is built from TRBV5-4 and TRBJ1-2; TRBD1 matches at 12 bases. The CDR3 is 14 residues long. J lost 8 bases, V lost 3 bases, and 5 bases had no gene match. CDR1 and CDR2 from the germline V gene are SGHNT and YYREEE (reference sequence). The CDR3, as DNA: TGTGCCAGCAGCTGGGGACAGGGGGCGTCAGGCTACACCTTC. Encoded protein: CASSWGQGASGYTF.

This clone was picked up a small number of times. The rearrangement links TRBV30 to TRBJ1-2, with D hard to call. The germline gives CDR1 GTSNPN, CDR2 SVGIG (reference sequence). With 5 bases removed from V and 3 bases from J, the gap between germline ends came to 19 bases. The CDR3 is 15 residues long. Here the CDR3 DNA reads TGTGCCTGGGTCCCCATCCCGGGTTCGGACTATGGCTACACCTTC. Residues: CAWVPIPGSDYGYTF.

The chain joins TRBV6-6 to TRBJ2-7; 7 bases agree with TRBD1. The CDR3 covers 13 residues. The germline CDR1 and CDR2 sequences are MNHNY and SVGAGI (reference sequence). V was pared by 6 bases and J by 1 base, with 3 bases of the junction left unmatched. CDR3 sequence: CASRTGQSYEQYF. The CDR3 coding sequence is TGTGCCAGCAGAACGGGACAGTCCTACGAGCAGTACTTC.

The chain has TRBV3-1 (or the pseudogene TRBV3-2) and TRBJ1-4; D is ambiguous. Trimming shortened V by 2 bases and J by 10 bases, and 14 bases separated the two germline ends. CDR1 is LGHDT and CDR2 is YNNKEL in the germline V gene (reference sequence). The CDR3 length is 14 residues. The CDR3 here is CASSQTVAEGKLFF. CDR3 nucleotides: TGTGCCAGCAGCCAAACAGTGGCCGAAGGAAAACTGTTTTTT.

On this clone itself: In the same sample, other DNA sequences code for this CDR3. The gene calls are TRBV18 and TRBJ2-2, with 7 bases fitting TRBD2. Germline-derived CDR1 and CDR2 are KGHSH and LQKENI. The CDR3 is 14 amino acids. V was pared by 3 bases and J by 4 bases, with 2 bases of the junction left unmatched. In DNA, the CDR3 is TGTGCCAGCTCACCGAGGGAGGGCACCGGGGAGCTGTTTTTT. It is translated as CASSPREGTGELFF.

Regarding this clone: An end of the junction differs from the germline gene, which may be a read error. V gene TRBV19 combines with J gene TRBJ1-2; 7 bases are shared with TRBD1. Germline V lookup: CDR1 LNHDA, CDR2 SQIVND (reference sequence). CDR3 size: 16 residues. Here the CDR3 reads CASSITAGTGAPSLNF. CDR3 DNA sequence: TGTGCCAGTAGTATAACGGCGGGAACAGGGGCTCCCTCATTGAACTTC.

This chain uses TRBV4-2 with TRBJ1-2; a weak D match, TRBD1 (6 bases). The germline V and J ends were trimmed by 0 bases and 7 bases, with 24 bases remaining between them. CDR1 and CDR2 (germline): LGHNA, YNFKEQ. The CDR3 consists of 18 residues. The CDR3 spells CASSQERNRASPRGGYTF. DNA of the CDR3: TGTGCCAGCAGCCAAGAGAGAAATCGGGCTTCCCCCAGGGGTGGCTACACCTTC.

The chain has TRBV4-1 and TRBJ1-4, with D uncertain. The CDR3 spans 18 residues. Germline-derived CDR1 and CDR2 are MGHRA and YSYEKL. Trimming pared 1 base from V and 8 bases from J, leaving 23 bases between. The CDR3 is CASSQGMAGIGGDEKLFF. Here the CDR3 DNA reads TGCGCCAGCAGCCAAGGAATGGCCGGGATTGGTGGTGACGAAAAACTGTTTTTT.

J is TRBJ1-5 and V is TRBV29-1; 9 nucleotides match TRBD1. V shed 4 bases, J shed 4 bases, and the junction held 5 bases outside the gene matches. The CDR3 length is 14 residues. The germline V gene encodes CDR1 SQVTM and CDR2 ANQGSEA. CDR3 sequence reads: CSVAGQGGNQPQHF. CDR3 DNA sequence: TGCAGCGTTGCGGGACAGGGTGGAAATCAGCCCCAGCATTTT.

The CDR3 DNA follows: TGCGCCAGCGGAAAACAGGGCAACACTGAAGCTTTCTTT. Its protein product is CASGKQGNTEAFF. The chain links TRBV4-3 to TRBJ1-1; a weak D match, TRBD1 (6 bases). V dropped 8 bases and J dropped 2 bases, with 12 bases sitting between them. The CDR3 loop spans 13 amino acids. Germline V gene lookup returns CDR1 LGHNA and CDR2 YSLEER.

The chain recombines TRBV2 with TRBJ1-5; D is possibly TRBD1 (6 bases). V was cut by 6 bases and J by 3 bases, with 15 bases left in between. The CDR3 has 15 amino acids. Germline V gene data show CDR1 as SNHLY and CDR2 as FYNNEI. The DNA of the CDR3 is TGTGCCAGCAGCAGGGGAGGGACTACCAATCAGCCCCAGCATTTT. This encodes CASSRGGTTNQPQHF.

The chain carries TRBV7-6 and TRBJ2-1; 12 bases match TRBD2. This CDR3 spans 15 amino acids. Germline V CDR1 and CDR2: SGHVS, FNYEAQ. Trimming cost V 5 bases and J 8 bases; bases outside gene matches: 7. CDR3 in amino acids: CASSRPSGGAYEQFF. In nucleotides, the CDR3 is TGTGCCAGCAGCCGACCTAGCGGGGGGGCATATGAGCAGTTCTTC.

The sample holds one count of this clone. The V and J genes are TRBV11-2 and TRBJ1-2, with D perhaps TRBD1 (6 bases). The CDR3 extends over 18 amino acids. Trimming pared 2 bases from V and 2 bases from J, leaving 21 bases between. The germline CDR1 and CDR2 sequences are SGHAT and FQNNGV. CDR3 in DNA: TGTGCCAGCAGCTTACGGACATTGACAGGAAATTTAAACTATGGCTACACCTTC. It yields the protein CASSLRTLTGNLNYGYTF.

This clone was seen a single time. The V gene is TRBV6-1, the J gene TRBJ1-1, with 9 bases aligning to TRBD1. The CDR3 is 14 amino acids. The germline gives CDR1 MNHNS, CDR2 SASEGT. J lost 7 bases, V lost 2 bases, and 5 bases had no gene match. The CDR3 loop is CASSERQGVGEAFF. Written as DNA, the CDR3 is TGTGCCAGCAGTGAACGACAGGGGGTTGGTGAAGCTTTCTTT.

The chain combines TRBV28 with TRBJ2-5, with 10 nucleotides matching TRBD1. The CDR3 contains 15 residues. With V trimmed by 6 bases and J by 4 bases, 8 bases remained unmatched. Germline values: CDR1 MDHEN, CDR2 SYDVKM. The CDR3 region is CASSQPTGGRETQYF. The DNA of the CDR3 is TGTGCCAGCAGCCAGCCGACAGGGGGCAGAGAGACCCAGTACTTC.

As for this clone: This sample includes further DNA sequences coding for the same CDR3. The chain employs TRBV5-1 and TRBJ1-2; D is unresolved. The CDR3 is 13 residues long. Germline CDR1 and CDR2: SGHRS and YFSETQ. Trimming removed 0 bases at V and 2 bases at J, with 5 bases between. CDR3 DNA sequence: TGCGCCAGCAGCTTGGCGGAGAACTATGGCTACACCTTC. Translating gives CASSLAENYGYTF. Full variable domain (missing parts from reference TRBV5-1 and TRBJ1-2): KAGVTQTPRYLIKTRGQQVTLSCSPISGHRSVSWYQQTPGQGLQFLFEYFSETQRNKGNFPGRFSGRQFSNSRSEMNVSTLELGDSALYLCASSLAENYGYTFGSGTRLTVV.

The chain employs TRBV24-1 and TRBJ2-1; 8 bases agree with TRBD1. J was trimmed by 9 bases and V by 5 bases; bases with no gene match: 5. From germline, CDR1 is KGHDR and CDR2 SFDVKD. CDR3 size: 13 residues. In DNA, the CDR3 is TGTGCCACCAGTGGAGCAGGGGGCCTTGAGCAGTTCTTC. Protein: CATSGAGGLEQFF.

Only one count was recorded for this clone. The J gene is TRBJ1-1, the V gene TRBV6-6, with TRBD1 matching 7 bases. This CDR3 has 15 residues. V was pared by 5 bases and J by 1 base, with 7 bases of the junction left unmatched. Germline assignment: CDR1 MNHNY and CDR2 SVGAGI (reference sequence). This CDR3 reads CASSKRTGTNTEAFF. The CDR3 DNA sequence: TGTGCCAGCAGTAAACGGACAGGAACGAACACTGAAGCTTTCTTT.

The sample holds one count of this clone. The J gene is TRBJ2-5, the V gene TRBV6-6; no reliable D call. Germline lookup yields CDR1 MNHNY and CDR2 SVGAGI (reference sequence). V was shortened by 0 bases and J by 5 bases, with 10 bases between the two germline ends. This CDR3 is 14 amino acids long. DNA for the CDR3: TGTGCCAGCAGTTACTCATCGGTCAGGGAGACCCAGTACTTC. It encodes CASSYSSVRETQYF.

This clone was seen once. The chain uses TRBV24-1 and TRBJ1-4; no definite D call. Germline loops: CDR1 KGHDR, CDR2 SFDVKD. V lost 1 base to trimming and J lost 3 bases, with 5 bases between them. The CDR3 spans 14 residues. The CDR3 DNA sequence: TGTGCCACCAGTGATTTCGGTCCTAATGAAAAACTGTTTTTT. The encoded protein is CATSDFGPNEKLFF.

In regard to this clone: The sample holds other DNA sequences that translate to the same CDR3. This chain links TRBV7-2 with TRBJ1-2; the match to TRBD1 covers 7 bases. Germline trimming cut 0 bases from V and 4 bases from J; bases unmatched to any gene: 2. Germline assignment: CDR1 SGHTA and CDR2 FQGNSA. There are 14 residues in the CDR3. Here the CDR3 reads CASSLARTGYGYTF. DNA for the CDR3: TGTGCCAGCAGCTTAGCCCGGACAGGCTATGGCTACACCTTC.